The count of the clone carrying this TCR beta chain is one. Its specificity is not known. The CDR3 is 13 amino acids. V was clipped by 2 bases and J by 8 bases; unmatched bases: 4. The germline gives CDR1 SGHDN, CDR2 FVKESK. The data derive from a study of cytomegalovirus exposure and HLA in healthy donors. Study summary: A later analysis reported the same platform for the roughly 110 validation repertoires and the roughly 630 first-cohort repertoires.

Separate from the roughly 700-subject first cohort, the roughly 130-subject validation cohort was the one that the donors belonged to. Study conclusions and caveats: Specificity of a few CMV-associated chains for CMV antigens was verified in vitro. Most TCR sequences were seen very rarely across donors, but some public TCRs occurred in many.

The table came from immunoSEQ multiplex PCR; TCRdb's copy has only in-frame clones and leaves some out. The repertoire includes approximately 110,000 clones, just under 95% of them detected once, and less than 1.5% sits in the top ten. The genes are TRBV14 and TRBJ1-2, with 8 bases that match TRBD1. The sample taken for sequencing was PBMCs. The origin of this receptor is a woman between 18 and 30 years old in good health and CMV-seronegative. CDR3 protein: CASSQPGTGGYTF. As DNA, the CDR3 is TGTGCCAGCAGCCAACCTGGGACAGGCGGCTACACCTTC.